The 20 T cell receptor beta chains listed next were all sequenced from one sample in a study of OX40 agonist ivuxolimab in advanced cancers. The library was built by means of the immunoSEQ multiplex PCR assay. TCRdb carries this immuneACCESS record with in-frame sequences only. Its versions omit some clonotypes, under half of them owing to an unresolved V gene in the studies checked, with the rest unexplained. The sample table holds some 69,000 clones, of which about 89% were seen once. The ten most abundant clones make up about 4% of the sample. The material sequenced was CD4+ or CD8+ T cells sorted from blood, taken in a trial of the OX40 agonist ivuxolimab. All receptors derive from an adult with an advanced solid tumor such as melanoma, head and neck, liver or kidney cancer.

CDR3 sequence reads: CASSIDLYRGRANEKLFF. The DNA of the CDR3 is TGTGCCAGTAGTATAGATCTATATCGGGGCAGGGCTAATGAAAAACTGTTTTTT. The rearrangement joins TRBV19 to TRBJ1-4; tentative D call: TRBD1 (5 bases). Trimming took 0 bases from V and 3 from J, leaving 17 bases between them. The CDR3 spans 18 residues. Germline V gene data show CDR1 as LNHDA and CDR2 as SQIVND (reference sequence).

V is TRBV27 and J is TRBJ1-1; 7 nucleotides align to TRBD1. CDR1 MNHEY and CDR2 SMNVEV come from the germline V gene (reference sequence). This CDR3 has 14 residues. Trimming cost V 5 bases and J 3 bases; bases outside gene matches: 6. DNA of the CDR3: TGTGCCAGCAGTAGACAGGGTCGGGACACTGAAGCTTTCTTT. Amino acid sequence: CASSRQGRDTEAFF.

V is TRBV23-1 and J is TRBJ2-7, with a tentative D call TRBD1 (5 bases). TRBV23-1 is known as an ORF, though its function is uncertain. The CDR3 loop spans 14 amino acids. Trimming took off 2 bases at V and 5 bases at J, with 13 bases between the two ends. CDR3 amino acids: CASSQRTLQDEQYF. For the CDR3, the DNA is TGCGCCAGCAGTCAACGGACATTACAGGACGAGCAGTACTTC.

J is TRBJ2-7 and V is TRBV15; 7 positions agree with TRBD1. The CDR3 loop spans 14 amino acids. J lost 3 bases, V lost 3 bases, and 5 bases had no gene match. CDR1 LNHNV and CDR2 YYDKDF come from the germline V gene (reference sequence). The DNA of the CDR3 is TGTGCCACCAGCAGGACAGGGATTCGCTACGAGCAGTACTTC. Protein sequence: CATSRTGIRYEQYF.

In nucleotides, the CDR3 is TGTGCCAGCAGTCTCACCCAGGGTGCAGGCTACACCTTC. Amino acids: CASSLTQGAGYTF. This chain joins TRBV27 and TRBJ1-2; TRBD1 might be the D (5 bases). The CDR3 length is 13 residues. With 5 bases removed from V and 8 bases from J, the gap between germline ends came to 15 bases. Germline CDR1 and CDR2: MNHEY and SMNVEV (reference sequence).

The chain uses TRBV7-4 and TRBJ2-7; 8 positions match TRBD1. From germline, CDR1 is SGHVT and CDR2 SQSDAQ. CDR3 length equals 15 residues. V gave up 4 bases and J gave up 3 bases; unmatched junction bases: 8. As DNA, the CDR3 is TGTGCCAGCAGCTCAGGACAGGGAGGATTCTACGAGCAGTACTTC. The encoded protein is CASSSGQGGFYEQYF.

This chain joins TRBV9 and TRBJ1-5, with D perhaps TRBD1 (5 bases). Germline CDR1 and CDR2: SGDLS and YYNGEE. Trimming cost V 4 bases and J 3 bases, with 14 bases left between them. The CDR3 totals 15 residues. In nucleotides, the CDR3 is TGTGCCAGCAGCATCGGACATTCCAACAATCAGCCCCAGCATTTT. Protein product: CASSIGHSNNQPQHF.

This clone was observed a handful of times. V is TRBV28 and J is TRBJ2-6; D is unresolved. V was cut by 9 bases and J by 0 bases, with 15 bases left in between. The CDR3 contains 16 residues. Germline CDR1 MDHEN, CDR2 SYDVKM. DNA for the CDR3: TGTGCCAGTAGCCCCCGGCGCCACTCTGGGGCCAACGTCCTGACTTTC. This translates into CASSPRRHSGANVLTF.

This chain joins TRBV28 and TRBJ2-7, with D unclear. The CDR3 runs to 14 residues. V lost 2 bases to trimming and J lost 0 bases, with 8 bases between them. The germline gives CDR1 MDHEN, CDR2 SYDVKM. CDR3 sequence reads: CASSLAVSSYEQYF. The CDR3 coding sequence is TGTGCCAGCAGTTTAGCAGTGAGCTCCTACGAGCAGTACTTC.

This chain connects TRBV29-1 to TRBJ2-3; 7 bases map to TRBD2. The CDR3 covers 15 residues. Germline CDR1 SQVTM, CDR2 ANQGSEA. V dropped 5 bases and J dropped 10; count of bases not matched to a gene: 18. CDR3 amino acids: CSVPEGGSSKVAQYF. The CDR3 bases are TGCAGCGTTCCCGAGGGCGGGAGCAGTAAGGTTGCGCAGTATTTT.

In this sample, this clone turned up once. This rearrangement joins TRBV7-3 to TRBJ2-3; 11 bases align to TRBD2. Losses at the gene ends were 2 bases for V and 5 bases for J; bases not matched to a gene: 12. Germline V CDR1 and CDR2: SGHTA, FQGTGA. This CDR3 contains 18 residues. CDR3 sequence: CASSLGGPLAGGLDTQYF. CDR3 nucleotides: TGTGCCAGCAGCTTAGGCGGACCTCTAGCGGGAGGACTAGATACGCAGTATTTT.

The chain links TRBV7-6 to TRBJ2-2; D gene ambiguous. CDR1 and CDR2 from the germline V gene are SGHVS and FNYEAQ. V lost 1 base to trimming and J lost 6 bases, with 9 bases between them. CDR3 length: 14 amino acids. This chain's CDR3 is CASSLVLTSGELFF. CDR3 DNA sequence: TGTGCCAGCAGCTTAGTACTCACCTCCGGGGAGCTGTTTTTT.

This clone has a single count. V and J are TRBV5-1 and TRBJ1-2; no definite D call. V dropped 3 bases and J dropped 3 bases, with 15 bases sitting between them. Looked up from germline, CDR1 is SGHRS and CDR2 is YFSETQ. The CDR3 sequence is 15 residues long. The CDR3 coding sequence is TGCGCCAGCAGCTCCGGGCTAACAACCTACTATGGCTACACCTTC. It codes for CASSSGLTTYYGYTF.

The rearrangement links TRBV27 to TRBJ1-1; D is ambiguous. The CDR3 runs to 14 residues. Germline V gene data show CDR1 as MNHEY and CDR2 as SMNVEV (reference sequence). V gave up 2 bases and J gave up 3 bases, with 10 bases separating them. CDR3 amino acids: CASSLIVGDTEAFF. The CDR3 DNA is TGTGCCAGCAGTTTAATTGTTGGTGACACTGAAGCTTTCTTT.

The chain carries TRBV5-1 and TRBJ1-2; D gene unclear. Germline loops: CDR1 SGHRS, CDR2 YFSETQ. With 4 bases removed from V and 6 bases from J, the gap between germline ends came to 16 bases. This CDR3 comprises 14 residues. The CDR3, as DNA: TGCGCCAGCAGCAACTCCGGGAGCGGGGATGGCTACACCTTC. This sequence encodes CASSNSGSGDGYTF.

This clone has more than one count but fewer than ten. The CDR3 loop is CASSPGEDQPQHF. In nucleotides, the CDR3 is TGTGCCAGCTCACCGGGAGAAGATCAGCCCCAGCATTTT. The chain uses TRBV18 and TRBJ1-5; D remains ambiguous. Germline CDR1 and CDR2: KGHSH and LQKENI. V dropped 3 bases and J dropped 5 bases, with 8 bases sitting between them. The length of the CDR3 is 13 residues.

The chain couples TRBV6-5 to TRBJ2-3; 9 bases line up with TRBD1. The J segment lost 5 bases and the V segment lost 6 bases, leaving 3 bases of the junction unmatched. The CDR3 length is 13 residues. Germline CDR1 is MNHEY and CDR2 is SVGAGI. For the CDR3, the DNA is TGTGCCAGCAGGCGACAGGGGGAAGATACGCAGTATTTT. Translation: CASRRQGEDTQYF.

V is TRBV21-1 and J is TRBJ2-7; TRBD2, the D gene given by the table, was not confirmed from the DNA. TRBV21-1 is marked as a pseudogene. The CDR3 runs 14 residues. CDR3 DNA: TGTGCCAGCAGCAAAGGAGGAGGCGGCTACGAGCAGTACTTC. Translated: CASSKGGGGYEQYF.

J is TRBJ2-5 and V is TRBV5-1, with 9 positions matching TRBD2. V was pared by 4 bases and J by 2 bases, with 6 bases of the junction left unmatched. Germline V gives CDR1 SGHRS, CDR2 YFSETQ. The CDR3 is 15 amino acids. The CDR3 DNA reads as TGCGCCAGCAGCCCGGGACTAGCAGAACAAGAGACCCAGTACTTC. Protein sequence: CASSPGLAEQETQYF.

Remarks on this clone: Other DNA variants within this sample encode the same CDR3. V usage is TRBV27 and J usage is TRBJ2-7, with 9 nucleotides matching TRBD2. Germline assignment: CDR1 MNHEY and CDR2 SMNVEV (reference sequence). The CDR3 spans 17 residues. After removal of 0 bases from V and 7 bases from J, the junction contained 13 bases not matched to a gene. The CDR3 reads CASSLSLLAGGPGEQYF. The CDR3 DNA sequence: TGTGCCAGCAGTTTATCGCTTTTGGCGGGAGGGCCGGGGGAGCAGTACTTC.